The rows below give T cell receptor beta chains drawn from one sample of a study of blood T cell repertoires in COVID-19. The assay was immunoSEQ multiplex PCR, and TCRdb's table has in-frame clones only and misses some. In the table there are some 270,000 clones, approximately 85% of which are singletons. The sequencing input was PBMCs or T cells enriched from blood (not recorded which). These receptors were collected from a woman in her fifties or sixties with acute COVID-19. Both conserved end residues are part of each CDR3. D genes are given only for firm matches. Size is omitted from some rows. Given values are once, few, many or a class for expanded clones.

abundance,j_gene,v_gene,d_gene,CDR3aa,CDR3nt
-,TRBJ1-2,TRBV7-9,TRBD1,CASSPPGGGINYGYTF,TGTGCCAGCAGCCCTCCAGGGGGCGGAATTAACTATGGCTACACCTTC
-,TRBJ1-1,TRBV6-6,-,CASSSLSDRMNTEAFF,TGTGCCAGCAGTTCCTTATCAGACAGGATGAACACTGAAGCTTTCTTT
-,TRBJ2-3,TRBV7-2,TRBD2,CASSPRLAGGLEVTDTQYF,TGTGCCAGCAGCCCGAGACTAGCGGGGGGGCTGGAAGTAACAGATACGCAGTATTTT
once,TRBJ2-7,TRBV18,-,CASSPTQGAHYEQYF,TGTGCCAGCTCACCCACTCAAGGGGCCCACTACGAGCAGTACTTC
-,TRBJ2-2,TRBV9,TRBD1,CASRTGGLNTGELFF,TGTGCCAGCAGGACAGGGGGCCTGAACACCGGGGAGCTGTTTTTT
-,TRBJ1-5,TRBV7-2,-,CASSLRRGNQPQHF,TGTGCCAGCAGCCTAAGAAGGGGAAATCAGCCCCAGCATTTT
-,TRBJ2-2,TRBV7-8,TRBD1,CASSLRTGMNTGELFF,TGTGCCAGCAGCTTGCGGACAGGGATGAACACCGGGGAGCTGTTTTTT
-,TRBJ1-5,TRBV7-9,-,CASSRGRANQPQHF,TGTGCCAGCAGCCGGGGGAGGGCCAATCAGCCCCAGCATTTT
-,TRBJ2-7,TRBV29-1,-,CSVGQVSYEQYF,TGCAGCGTTGGGCAGGTCTCCTACGAGCAGTACTTC
few,TRBJ1-6,TRBV7-2,-,CASTDFRAQGRGRSPLHF,TGTGCCAGCACCGACTTTCGGGCCCAAGGTAGGGGCAGGTCACCCCTCCACTTT
-,TRBJ2-7,TRBV27,-,CAARTARRGYEQYF,TGTGCCGCCCGAACGGCTAGGAGAGGTTACGAGCAGTACTTC
-,TRBJ1-1,TRBV2,-,CASRPGGEGTEAFF,TGTGCCAGCAGACCCGGGGGGGAAGGAACTGAAGCTTTCTTT
-,TRBJ2-5,TRBV20-1,TRBD2,CSASFAGGTQETQYF,TGCAGTGCTAGTTTCGCGGGGGGAACCCAAGAGACCCAGTACTTC
few,TRBJ1-5,TRBV15,TRBD1,CATSRGTGGYQPQHF,TGTGCCACCAGCAGGGGGACAGGGGGGTATCAGCCCCAGCATTTT
-,TRBJ1-2,TRBV4-3,-,CASSPSVNYGYTF,TGCGCCAGCAGCCCGTCGGTTAACTATGGCTACACCTTC
-,TRBJ1-5,TRBV30,-,CAWRADSNQPQHF,TGTGCCTGGAGGGCAGATAGCAATCAGCCCCAGCATTTT
-,TRBJ1-1,TRBV10-3,TRBD1,CAISKTGGTTTNTEAFF,TGTGCCATCAGCAAGACAGGGGGCACCACGACGAACACTGAAGCTTTCTTT
-,TRBJ1-2,TRBV5-4,-,CASSSTQGANYGYTF,TGTGCCAGCAGTTCTACCCAGGGTGCTAACTATGGCTACACCTTC
-,TRBJ2-7,TRBV7-9,-,CASSRDVLAEQYF,TGTGCCAGCAGCCGTGATGTATTAGCCGAGCAGTACTTC
-,TRBJ2-1,TRBV7-3,TRBD2,CASSFSGSSYNEQFF,TGTGCCAGCAGCTTTAGCGGGAGCTCCTACAATGAGCAGTTCTTC
-,TRBJ1-2,TRBV12-5,TRBD1,CASGLDGTDYGYTF,TGTGCTAGTGGCCTCGACGGGACAGACTATGGCTACACCTTC
once,TRBJ2-1,TRBV7-2,TRBD2,CASSPGTSGGGRSVF,TGTGCCAGCAGCCCGGGGACTAGCGGGGGGGGCCGGTCCGTCTTC
-,TRBJ1-1,TRBV5-4,-,CASSLETGRATEAFF,TGTGCCAGCAGCTTAGAAACAGGGAGAGCCACTGAAGCTTTCTTT
few,TRBJ2-1,TRBV5-4,TRBD2,CASSLPSGGRVYNEQFF,TGTGCCAGCAGCTTGCCTAGCGGGGGCCGAGTATACAATGAGCAGTTCTTC
-,TRBJ2-7,TRBV7-2,-,CASSPGGVRSSYEQYF,TGTGCCAGCAGCCCCGGAGGGGTACGCAGCTCCTACGAGCAGTACTTC
-,TRBJ1-1,TRBV6-5,TRBD1,CASSYSPGTGQTEAFF,TGTGCCAGCAGTTACTCCCCTGGGACAGGACAAACTGAAGCTTTCTTT
-,TRBJ2-1,TRBV5-4,TRBD2,CASSSGGRLAPANEQFF,TGTGCCAGCAGCTCGGGTGGTAGACTAGCGCCTGCCAATGAGCAGTTCTTC
few,TRBJ1-5,TRBV30,TRBD1,CAWSIEGASLGPQHF,TGTGCCTGGAGTATCGAGGGGGCGAGCCTAGGGCCCCAGCATTTT
-,TRBJ2-3,TRBV6-4,TRBD2,CASSDSSGGYRTDTQYF,TGTGCCAGCAGTGACTCAAGCGGGGGTTACCGCACAGATACGCAGTATTTT
-,TRBJ2-2,TRBV5-1,TRBD1,CASSHRPTGGNAGELFF,TGCGCCAGCAGCCACCGGCCCACAGGGGGGAATGCCGGGGAGCTGTTTTTT
-,TRBJ2-2,TRBV5-1,TRBD2,CASSMGLAGANTGELFF,TGCGCCAGCAGCATGGGACTAGCGGGGGCCAACACCGGGGAGCTGTTTTTT
once,TRBJ1-2,TRBV9,-,CASSVDDRSHGYTF,TGTGCCAGCAGCGTAGACGACAGGAGCCATGGCTACACCTTC
-,TRBJ1-2,TRBV11-2,TRBD1,CASSFDRGRGYTF,TGTGCCAGCAGTTTCGACAGGGGGCGCGGCTACACCTTC
-,TRBJ1-2,TRBV29-1,-,CSVVVDYGYTF,TGCAGCGTTGTAGTAGACTATGGCTACACCTTC
-,TRBJ1-2,TRBV12-3/TRBV12-4,-,CASRTTGSYGYTF,TGTGCCAGCAGAACCACAGGGTCCTATGGCTACACCTTC
-,TRBJ2-2,TRBV9,-,CASSVKGPAGELFF,TGTGCCAGCAGCGTAAAGGGGCCCGCCGGGGAGCTGTTTTTT
-,TRBJ2-3,TRBV19,TRBD1,CASSRGREGTDTQYF,TGTGCCAGTAGCAGGGGGCGAGAGGGCACAGATACGCAGTATTTT
-,TRBJ2-2,TRBV5-1,TRBD2,CASSPRGGGTNTGELFF,TGCGCCAGCAGCCCGCGGGGGGGTGGAACGAACACCGGGGAGCTGTTTTTT
-,TRBJ1-5,TRBV6-1,-,CASSEVAGFNQPQHF,TGTGCCAGCAGTGAAGTGGCGGGATTCAATCAGCCCCAGCATTTT
-,TRBJ2-7,TRBV5-4,-,CASSAGQTYEQYF,TGTGCCAGCAGCGCGGGACAGACCTACGAGCAGTACTTC
-,TRBJ1-1,TRBV7-2,-,CASSSPGGIVATEAFF,TGTGCCAGCAGCTCACCGGGGGGGATTGTGGCCACTGAAGCTTTCTTT
few,TRBJ1-2,TRBV18,-,CASSPRREDGYTF,TGTGCCAGCTCACCCCGCCGGGAGGACGGCTACACCTTC
-,TRBJ2-7,TRBV7-6,TRBD1,CASSPWTGYEQYF,TGTGCCAGCAGCCCTTGGACAGGCTACGAGCAGTACTTC
-,TRBJ1-1,TRBV5-8,-,CASSLYTMNTEAFF,TGTGCCAGCAGCTTATATACAATGAACACTGAAGCTTTCTTT
-,TRBJ2-5,TRBV10-3,-,CAIREQETQYF,TGTGCCATCCGCGAGCAAGAGACCCAGTACTTC
-,TRBJ1-1,TRBV9,-,CASSTSGGYGTEAFF,TGTGCCAGCAGCACCAGCGGGGGGTACGGCACTGAAGCTTTCTTT